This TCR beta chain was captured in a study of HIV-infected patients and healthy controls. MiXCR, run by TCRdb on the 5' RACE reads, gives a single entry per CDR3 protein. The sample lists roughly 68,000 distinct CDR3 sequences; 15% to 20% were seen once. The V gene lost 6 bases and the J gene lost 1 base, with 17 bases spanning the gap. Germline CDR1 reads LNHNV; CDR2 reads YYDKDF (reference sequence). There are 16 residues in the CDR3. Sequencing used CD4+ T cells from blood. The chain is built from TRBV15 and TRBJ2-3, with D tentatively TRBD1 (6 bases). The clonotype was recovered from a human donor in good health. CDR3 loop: CATSSGRQVRTDTQYF. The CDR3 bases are TGTGCCACCAGTTCCGGAAGACAGGTGCGCACAGATACGCAGTATTTT.